Listed below are T cell receptor beta chains from one sample, sequenced in a study of blood T cells in healthy people across ages. A single record per CDR3 protein comes from TCRdb applying MiXCR to the 5' RACE reads. The sample contains roughly 720,000 distinct CDR3 sequences, 40% to 65% of which appear only once. Sample: blood. The receptors were gathered from a man older than 75 in good health. Both conserved end residues are part of each CDR3. Each record gives: J gene, D gene, V gene, clone size, CDR3 protein, CDR3 DNA. A D gene is named only where the DNA matches it firmly. A clone size is listed for some rows: how often the clone was seen (once, few, many), or a class if it is expanded.

j_call: TRBJ2-7; d_call: TRBD2; v_call: TRBV10-1; clone_size: .; cdr3_aa: CASSDLQRDGRYEQYF; cdr3_nt: TGCGCCAGCAGTGACCTCCAGCGGGACGGGCGGTACGAGCAGTACTTC
j_call: TRBJ2-5; d_call: TRBD1; v_call: TRBV12-3/TRBV12-4; clone_size: .; cdr3_aa: CASSLGQGVGETQYF; cdr3_nt: TGTGCCAGCAGTTTAGGTCAGGGGGTCGGGGAGACCCAGTACTTC
j_call: TRBJ2-1; d_call: .; v_call: TRBV30; clone_size: .; cdr3_aa: CAWSEEGSVYNEQFF; cdr3_nt: TGTGCCTGGAGTGAGGAGGGATCGGTTTACAATGAGCAGTTCTTC
j_call: TRBJ1-2; d_call: .; v_call: TRBV18; clone_size: .; cdr3_aa: CASSPPTTRGNKNGYTF; cdr3_nt: TGTGCCAGCTCACCACCGACTACTCGGGGGAATAAGAATGGCTACACCTTC
j_call: TRBJ1-2; d_call: .; v_call: TRBV5-1; clone_size: .; cdr3_aa: CASSLGHGDDYTF; cdr3_nt: TGCGCCAGCAGCTTGGGACACGGGGATGACTACACCTTC
j_call: TRBJ2-7; d_call: .; v_call: TRBV7-2; clone_size: .; cdr3_aa: CASSSLGNYEQYF; cdr3_nt: TGTGCCAGCAGCTCCCTAGGTAATTACGAGCAGTACTTC
j_call: TRBJ2-2; d_call: TRBD1; v_call: TRBV12-5; clone_size: .; cdr3_aa: CASGSGTGLVGELFF; cdr3_nt: TGTGCTAGTGGTTCCGGGACAGGGCTCGTCGGGGAGCTGTTTTTT
j_call: TRBJ2-7; d_call: TRBD2; v_call: TRBV11-1; clone_size: few; cdr3_aa: CASSELAESYEQYF; cdr3_nt: TGTGCCAGCAGCGAACTAGCGGAATCCTACGAGCAGTACTTC
j_call: TRBJ2-7; d_call: .; v_call: TRBV21-1; clone_size: many; cdr3_aa: CASSSGPPYEQYF; cdr3_nt: TGTGCCAGCAGCTCGGGACCGCCATACGAGCAGTACTTC
j_call: TRBJ2-7; d_call: TRBD2; v_call: TRBV7-8; clone_size: .; cdr3_aa: CASSLVSGSTYEQYF; cdr3_nt: TGTGCCAGCAGCTTAGTTAGCGGGAGCACCTACGAGCAGTACTTC
j_call: TRBJ2-1; d_call: TRBD2; v_call: TRBV5-1; clone_size: .; cdr3_aa: CASSWRGEGNRNEQFF; cdr3_nt: TGCGCCAGCAGCTGGCGGGGGGAGGGAAATCGAAATGAGCAGTTCTTC
j_call: TRBJ2-5; d_call: TRBD2; v_call: TRBV5-6; clone_size: .; cdr3_aa: CASSLFRDGGETQYF; cdr3_nt: TGTGCCAGCAGCTTATTTAGAGACGGGGGGGAGACCCAGTACTTC
j_call: TRBJ2-1; d_call: TRBD2; v_call: TRBV5-1; clone_size: .; cdr3_aa: CASSHGLAGVNEQFF; cdr3_nt: TGCGCCAGCAGCCATGGACTAGCGGGAGTTAATGAGCAGTTCTTC
j_call: TRBJ2-3; d_call: TRBD1; v_call: TRBV9; clone_size: .; cdr3_aa: CASSAGTGGRERDTQYF; cdr3_nt: TGTGCCAGCAGCGCTGGGACAGGGGGGAGAGAAAGGGATACGCAGTATTTT
j_call: TRBJ2-1; d_call: TRBD2; v_call: TRBV11-2; clone_size: .; cdr3_aa: CASSTRTSGEATNEQFF; cdr3_nt: TGTGCCAGCAGCACCCGGACTAGCGGGGAAGCTACGAATGAGCAGTTCTTC
j_call: TRBJ2-1; d_call: TRBD1; v_call: TRBV4-2; clone_size: few; cdr3_aa: CASSQRGQGLGGEQFF; cdr3_nt: TGTGCCAGCAGCCAACGGGGACAGGGTCTGGGTGGTGAGCAGTTCTTC
j_call: TRBJ2-7; d_call: TRBD1; v_call: TRBV7-8; clone_size: .; cdr3_aa: CASSLVRFWAGQDSYEQYF; cdr3_nt: TGTGCCAGCAGCTTAGTAAGGTTTTGGGCGGGACAGGACTCCTACGAGCAGTACTTC
j_call: TRBJ1-5; d_call: .; v_call: TRBV20-1; clone_size: .; cdr3_aa: CSAPDRYSNQPQHF; cdr3_nt: TGCAGTGCTCCAGACAGATATAGCAATCAGCCCCAGCATTTT
j_call: TRBJ2-6; d_call: .; v_call: TRBV28; clone_size: .; cdr3_aa: CASSQRQSGANVLTF; cdr3_nt: TGTGCCAGCAGTCAAAGACAGTCTGGGGCCAACGTCCTGACTTTC
j_call: TRBJ2-3; d_call: TRBD2; v_call: TRBV2; clone_size: .; cdr3_aa: CASKVAGRADTQYF; cdr3_nt: TGTGCCAGCAAGGTAGCGGGAAGGGCAGATACGCAGTATTTT
j_call: TRBJ2-7; d_call: .; v_call: TRBV27; clone_size: .; cdr3_aa: CASSPRDGYEQYF; cdr3_nt: TGTGCCAGCAGTCCTCGGGACGGCTACGAGCAGTACTTC
j_call: TRBJ2-2; d_call: .; v_call: TRBV27; clone_size: once; cdr3_aa: CASTQSGMTNTGELFF; cdr3_nt: TGTGCCAGCACCCAGTCAGGGATGACGAACACCGGGGAGCTGTTTTTT
j_call: TRBJ1-2; d_call: TRBD1; v_call: TRBV2; clone_size: .; cdr3_aa: CASSEVPGQGAKGYTF; cdr3_nt: TGTGCCAGCAGCGAAGTCCCGGGACAGGGGGCAAAGGGCTACACCTTC
j_call: TRBJ1-1; d_call: TRBD1; v_call: TRBV29-1; clone_size: few; cdr3_aa: CSVLGGADTEAFF; cdr3_nt: TGCAGCGTCCTAGGGGGCGCGGACACTGAAGCTTTCTTT
j_call: TRBJ2-1; d_call: TRBD2; v_call: TRBV20-1; clone_size: .; cdr3_aa: CSATASGRSNNEQFF; cdr3_nt: TGCAGTGCTACTGCTAGCGGGAGGAGCAACAATGAGCAGTTCTTC
j_call: TRBJ2-1; d_call: .; v_call: TRBV7-9; clone_size: .; cdr3_aa: CASSLVGDVYNEQFF; cdr3_nt: TGTGCCAGCAGCTTAGTGGGAGATGTCTACAATGAGCAGTTCTTC
j_call: TRBJ2-3; d_call: TRBD2; v_call: TRBV6-6; clone_size: few; cdr3_aa: CASQKYSGKSTDTQYF; cdr3_nt: TGTGCCAGCCAAAAATATAGCGGGAAGAGCACAGATACGCAGTATTTT
j_call: TRBJ2-7; d_call: .; v_call: TRBV27; clone_size: .; cdr3_aa: CASSLVAGPYEQYF; cdr3_nt: TGTGCCAGCAGTTTAGTCGCAGGGCCCTACGAGCAGTACTTC
j_call: TRBJ1-2; d_call: TRBD1; v_call: TRBV29-1; clone_size: few; cdr3_aa: CSVPGGNYGYTF; cdr3_nt: TGCAGCGTCCCAGGGGGCAACTATGGCTACACCTTC
j_call: TRBJ2-6; d_call: TRBD2; v_call: TRBV7-2; clone_size: once; cdr3_aa: CASSLQLAGPGANVLTF; cdr3_nt: TGTGCCAGCAGCTTGCAGCTAGCGGGACCTGGGGCCAACGTCCTGACTTTC
j_call: TRBJ2-7; d_call: TRBD2; v_call: TRBV10-3; clone_size: .; cdr3_aa: CAISERTSASYEQYF; cdr3_nt: TGTGCCATCAGTGAAAGGACTAGCGCCTCCTACGAGCAGTACTTC
j_call: TRBJ2-3; d_call: TRBD2; v_call: TRBV18; clone_size: .; cdr3_aa: CASSLQLAGGPLIDTQYF; cdr3_nt: TGTGCCAGCTCACTTCAACTAGCGGGAGGACCCCTGATAGATACGCAGTATTTT
j_call: TRBJ2-5; d_call: TRBD2; v_call: TRBV18; clone_size: .; cdr3_aa: CASSPVLTSGRETQYF; cdr3_nt: TGTGCCAGCTCACCAGTACTGACTAGCGGGAGAGAGACCCAGTACTTC
j_call: TRBJ2-7; d_call: TRBD1; v_call: TRBV20-1; clone_size: few; cdr3_aa: CSASRADRGTYEQYF; cdr3_nt: TGCAGTGCTAGTCGAGCCGACAGGGGAACCTACGAGCAGTACTTC
j_call: TRBJ1-2; d_call: .; v_call: TRBV11-2; clone_size: .; cdr3_aa: CASSLAGRNYGYTF; cdr3_nt: TGTGCCAGCAGCTTAGCTGGCAGAAACTATGGCTACACCTTC
j_call: TRBJ2-1; d_call: TRBD2; v_call: TRBV30; clone_size: .; cdr3_aa: CAWSPFGITSGDNEQFF; cdr3_nt: TGTGCCTGGAGTCCCTTCGGAATCACTAGCGGAGACAATGAGCAGTTCTTC
j_call: TRBJ1-2; d_call: TRBD1; v_call: TRBV5-5; clone_size: .; cdr3_aa: CASSRTGGFYGYTF; cdr3_nt: TGTGCCAGCAGCCGGACAGGGGGCTTCTATGGCTACACCTTC
j_call: TRBJ2-4; d_call: .; v_call: TRBV25-1; clone_size: .; cdr3_aa: CASSVSELAKNIQYF; cdr3_nt: TGTGCCAGCAGTGTGTCTGAACTAGCCAAAAACATTCAGTACTTC
j_call: TRBJ2-7; d_call: TRBD2; v_call: TRBV29-1; clone_size: few; cdr3_aa: CSVVGLAGVGEQYF; cdr3_nt: TGCAGCGTTGTAGGACTAGCGGGAGTAGGCGAGCAGTACTTC
j_call: TRBJ2-5; d_call: .; v_call: TRBV18; clone_size: few; cdr3_aa: CASSPPNQETQYF; cdr3_nt: TGTGCCAGCTCACCACCTAACCAAGAGACCCAGTACTTC
j_call: TRBJ2-1; d_call: .; v_call: TRBV2; clone_size: few; cdr3_aa: CASSQDSSYNEQFF; cdr3_nt: TGTGCCAGCAGTCAGGACAGCTCCTACAATGAGCAGTTCTTC
j_call: TRBJ2-3; d_call: .; v_call: TRBV10-3; clone_size: .; cdr3_aa: CAISEGTHPTDTQYF; cdr3_nt: TGTGCCATCAGTGAGGGGACTCACCCCACAGATACGCAGTATTTT
j_call: TRBJ2-3; d_call: TRBD2; v_call: TRBV7-8; clone_size: .; cdr3_aa: CASSPDRLAGIDTQYF; cdr3_nt: TGTGCCAGCAGCCCAGATCGGCTAGCGGGAATAGATACGCAGTATTTT
j_call: TRBJ2-3; d_call: .; v_call: TRBV6-6; clone_size: .; cdr3_aa: CASSYSWTDTQYF; cdr3_nt: TGTGCCAGCAGTTACTCGTGGACAGATACGCAGTATTTT
j_call: TRBJ2-3; d_call: TRBD2; v_call: TRBV7-2; clone_size: .; cdr3_aa: CACSLEAGVSDTQYF; cdr3_nt: TGTGCCTGCAGCTTAGAAGCGGGAGTGTCAGATACGCAGTATTTT
j_call: TRBJ2-3; d_call: .; v_call: TRBV6-2/TRBV6-3; clone_size: .; cdr3_aa: CASSLGTEHRYAYF; cdr3_nt: TGTGCCAGCAGCCTCGGGACGGAGCACAGATACGCGTATTTT
j_call: TRBJ2-3; d_call: .; v_call: TRBV2; clone_size: .; cdr3_aa: CASTRLGRGDTDTQYF; cdr3_nt: TGTGCCAGCACCCGACTAGGGAGGGGGGACACAGATACGCAGTATTTT